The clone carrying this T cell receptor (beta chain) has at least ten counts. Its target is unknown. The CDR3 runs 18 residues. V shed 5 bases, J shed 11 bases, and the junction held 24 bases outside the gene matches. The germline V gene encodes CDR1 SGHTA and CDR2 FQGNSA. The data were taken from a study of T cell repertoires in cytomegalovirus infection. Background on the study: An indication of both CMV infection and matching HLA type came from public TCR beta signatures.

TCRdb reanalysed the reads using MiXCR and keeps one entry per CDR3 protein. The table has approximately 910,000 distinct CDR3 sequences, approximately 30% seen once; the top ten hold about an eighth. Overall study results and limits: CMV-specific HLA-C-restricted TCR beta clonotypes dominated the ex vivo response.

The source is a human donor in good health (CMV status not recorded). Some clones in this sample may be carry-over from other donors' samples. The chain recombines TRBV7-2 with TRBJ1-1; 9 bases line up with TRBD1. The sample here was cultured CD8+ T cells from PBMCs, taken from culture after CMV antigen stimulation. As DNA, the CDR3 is TGTGCCAGCAGCCTACATTCCGGGACAGGGTCTGGATGGGAACATGCTTTCTTT. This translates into CASSLHSGTGSGWEHAFF.